This T cell receptor (beta chain) was recorded in a study of blood T cell repertoires in COVID-19. TCRdb's copy holds only in-frame clones and misses some; the assay was immunoSEQ multiplex PCR. The sample carries 220,000 or so clones, about four fifths recorded once. Of note for this clone: Other DNA sequences from this sample encode an identical CDR3 as well.

Per the germline V gene, CDR1 is SGHVS and CDR2 is FQNEAQ. J gave up 3 bases and V 0 bases, and 0 bases lay outside the gene matches. This CDR3 is 15 amino acids long. Material for sequencing was peripheral blood. The V and J genes are TRBV7-8 and TRBJ2-1, with TRBD1 matching over 9 bases. The sequence came from a woman older than 75 with acute or convalescent COVID-19. The CDR3 protein is CASSLAGQGYNEQFF. CDR3 bases: TGTGCCAGCAGCTTAGCGGGACAGGGCTACAATGAGCAGTTCTTC. The whole variable domain, filled in from reference TRBV7-8 and TRBJ2-1, reads GAGVSQSPRYKVAKRGQDVALRCDPISGHVSLFWYQQALGQGPEFLTYFQNEAQLDKSGLPSDRFFAERPEGSVSTLKIQRTQQEDSAVYLCASSLAGQGYNEQFFGPGTRLTVL.